This TCR beta chain derives from a study of OX40 agonist ivuxolimab in advanced cancers. Study-level information: Patients achieving partial responses numbered three: one hepatocellular carcinoma case and two cutaneous melanoma cases.

TCRdb's copy holds only in-frame clones and misses some; the assay was immunoSEQ multiplex PCR. The data contain about 66,000 clones, about 89% of them singletons. With autoimmune disease history or systemic immunosuppression, patients were excluded. The J segment lost 8 bases and the V segment lost 1 base, leaving 8 bases of the junction unmatched. CDR1 is LNHNV, CDR2 YYDKDF, per germline (reference sequence). This CDR3 is built from 15 residues. Details on this clone: Antigen specificity is unknown.

Regarding the study as a whole: Dose levels from 0.1 to 3.0 mg/kg saw CD4+ and CD8+ blood T cells expand clonally by week 6.

The input for sequencing was CD4+ or CD8+ T cells sorted from blood, taken in a trial of the OX40 agonist ivuxolimab. The receptor's source is an adult with an advanced solid tumor such as melanoma, head and neck, liver or kidney cancer. This chain links TRBV15 with TRBJ2-1; 7 bases align to TRBD2. Here the CDR3 DNA reads TGTGCCACCAGCAGAGTTCGGGGGAGGGTTGATGAGCAGTTCTTC. It specifies CATSRVRGRVDEQFF.